This T cell receptor beta chain was sequenced during a study of T cells and Merkel cell carcinoma outcomes. This clone was observed a few times. Its antigen is not known. The sample contains more than one DNA sequence encoding this CDR3. The table came from immunoSEQ multiplex PCR; TCRdb's copy has only in-frame clones and leaves some out. The sample shows about 15,000 clones, roughly 76% of them seen only once. Study-level points and caveats: Reportedly, T-cell repertoire with density predicts Merkel cell carcinoma outcomes.

Trimming at V came to 9 bases and at J to 1 base, leaving 6 bases not matched to a gene. CDR3 length: 13 amino acids. Germline-derived CDR1 and CDR2 are SNHLY and FYNNEI. J is TRBJ2-7 and V is TRBV2, with 7 bases lining up with TRBD1. The sequenced material came from tumor tissue from Merkel cell carcinoma. This TCR was recovered from a human donor with Merkel cell carcinoma. As DNA, the CDR3 is TGTGCCAGTGGCCGACAGGGTTCCTACGAGCAGTACTTC. Translating it yields CASGRQGSYEQYF.